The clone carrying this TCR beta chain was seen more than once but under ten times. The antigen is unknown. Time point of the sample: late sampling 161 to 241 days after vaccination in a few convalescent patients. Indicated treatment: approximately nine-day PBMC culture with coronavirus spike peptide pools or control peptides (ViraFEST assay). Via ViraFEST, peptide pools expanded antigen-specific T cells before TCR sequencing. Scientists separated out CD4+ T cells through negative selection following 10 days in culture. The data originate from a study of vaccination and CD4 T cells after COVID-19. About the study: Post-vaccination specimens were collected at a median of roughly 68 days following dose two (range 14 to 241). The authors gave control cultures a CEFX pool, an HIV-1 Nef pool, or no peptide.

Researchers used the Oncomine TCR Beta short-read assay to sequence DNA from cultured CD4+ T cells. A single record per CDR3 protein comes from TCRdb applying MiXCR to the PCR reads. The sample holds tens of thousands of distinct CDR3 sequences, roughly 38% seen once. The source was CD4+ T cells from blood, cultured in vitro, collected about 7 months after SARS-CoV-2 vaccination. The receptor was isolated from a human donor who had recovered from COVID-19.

In DNA, the CDR3 is TGTGCCAGCAGCTTGGGGGGAGGGACACATGGCTACACCTTC. This codes for CASSLGGGTHGYTF. V usage is TRBV7-3 and J usage is TRBJ1-2; possibly TRBD1 for D (6 bases). CDR3 length equals 14 residues. Germline V gene lookup returns CDR1 SGHTA and CDR2 FQGTGA. V lost 3 bases and J 6 bases, leaving 14 bases between the germline ends.